This T cell receptor (beta chain) was captured in a study of blood T cell repertoires in COVID-19 (dated by TCRdb to 2020 to 2022). In the study overall: Samples covering the acute and convalescent phases of COVID-19 were provided by collaborators in the United States, Italy and Spain. The material from the prospective study consisted of cDNA or gDNA derived from T cells, B-cell-depleted T cells, or PBMCs. Subjects who had been exposed to COVID-19, were actively infected with it, or had recovered from it provided the deeply sampled blood TCRbeta repertoires that made up the dataset. The repertoires were made available in a free public database intended to serve as a resource for research on the immune response to SARS-CoV-2. Samples were obtained from the ongoing ImmuneRACE study (first 160 participants) and from about 1,300 subjects provided by 6 global collaborators. Nearly every sample came with metadata listing a de-identified subject ID, COVID-19 status, age in years and sex. HLA class I and class II types, where available, came from metadata supplied by the sample provider rather than from assay-based typing. Here is what the overall study found, with its caveats: The quantity of clinical and demographic metadata differed by source and by participant and was supplied without curation.

Collaborating institutions collected whole blood in K2EDTA tubes following their own protocols. For TCRbeta analysis, collaborators shipped samples in one of three forms: frozen whole blood, isolated PBMCs, or DNA extracted from either of those sample types. V has 8 bases trimmed and J has 5 bases trimmed; junction bases matching no gene number 3. From the cysteine through the phenylalanine, the CDR3 covers 12 amino acids. Only CDR3 DNA is held: 36 bases, read in frame from base 1. Details on this clone: The antigen it recognizes is unknown. Base qualities are missing; no much larger clone stands one base away.

TCRbeta CDR3 regions were amplified from genomic DNA using the immunoSEQ Assay, a bias-controlled multiplex PCR. From the authors' description of their analysis: The number of nucleated cells in each sample was estimated from the amplification of reference gene primers within the assay. To quantify the absolute abundance of each unique TCRbeta CDR3 rearrangement, sequence reads were collapsed and filtered. For each sample, productive Simpson clonality was calculated as the square root of Simpson's diversity index across productive rearrangements. TCRdb stores this immuneACCESS table with in-frame sequences only. Part of the clones is absent; in the studies checked, under half of the shortfall reflects unresolved V genes, and no reason is known for the rest. V, J and clone size derive from that table, while D and trimming were established from the DNA sequence. The sample table lists about 340,000 clones, around 83% of them with a count of one. The ten largest make up roughly 3% of the sample.

The chain is assembled from TRBV12-3 or TRBV12-4 and TRBJ2-3; TRBD2 agrees with 8 junctional bases. The receptor was derived from a young man with active or convalescent COVID-19. Source material: peripheral blood. The CDR3 reads as follows: CASSGGGDTQYF. The sequenced DNA is TGTGCCAGCTCCGGGGGGGGAGATACGCAGTATTTT.